This T cell receptor (beta chain) was recovered during a study of blood T cell repertoires in COVID-19. Study context: The United States, Italy and Spain provided the acute and convalescent COVID-19 samples.

V lost 1 base, J lost 5 bases, and 9 bases lay in between. CDR3 size: 13 residues. Germline V lookup: CDR1 SGHNT, CDR2 YYREEE (reference sequence). As originally analysed: Amplified reference gene primers provided the basis for estimating nucleated cell counts. TCRdb keeps only in-frame clones here, not all; method: immunoSEQ multiplex PCR. V and J calls and clone size come straight from that table; D and trimming were deduced from the DNA. The data hold around 46,000 clones, with 80% to 90% observed a single time. The chain joins TRBV5-4 to TRBJ1-2, with D perhaps matching TRBD1 (5 bases). The sample taken for sequencing was peripheral blood. The clonotype originates from a human donor in a cohort sampled during active COVID-19. The CDR3 is CASSLKGQYGYTF. The CDR3 bases are TGTGCCAGCAGCTTGAAGGGGCAGTATGGCTACACCTTC.